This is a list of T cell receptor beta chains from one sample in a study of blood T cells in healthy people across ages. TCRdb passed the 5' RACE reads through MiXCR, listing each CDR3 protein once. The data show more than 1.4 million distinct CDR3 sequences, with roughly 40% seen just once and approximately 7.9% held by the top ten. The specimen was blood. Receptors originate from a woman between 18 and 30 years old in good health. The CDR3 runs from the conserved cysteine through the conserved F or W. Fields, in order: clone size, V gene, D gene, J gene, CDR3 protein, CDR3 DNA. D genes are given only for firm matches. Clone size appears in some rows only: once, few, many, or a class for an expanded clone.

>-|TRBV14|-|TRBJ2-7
CASSRWGDSPLYEQYF
TGTGCCAGCAGCCGCTGGGGGGACAGCCCCTTATACGAGCAGTACTTC
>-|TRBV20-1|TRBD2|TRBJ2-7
CSASPGGVQYF
TGCAGTGCTAGTCCGGGAGGGGTGCAGTACTTC
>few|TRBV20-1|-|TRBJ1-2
CSARDPSSGSINYGYTF
TGCAGTGCTAGAGATCCGTCGTCGGGGTCTATTAACTATGGCTACACCTTC
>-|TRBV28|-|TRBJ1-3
CASTLLPGQGGNTIYF
TGTGCCAGCACCCTCCTGCCGGGCCAGGGTGGAAACACCATATATTTT
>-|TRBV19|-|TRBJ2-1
CASRVGAEQFF
TGTGCCAGTAGAGTCGGGGCTGAGCAGTTCTTC
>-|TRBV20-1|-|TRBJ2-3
CSARDWFESGRTDTQYF
TGCAGTGCTAGAGATTGGTTCGAGTCGGGGCGAACAGATACGCAGTATTTT
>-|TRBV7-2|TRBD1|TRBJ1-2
CASSSRDRGSTNYGYTF
TGTGCCAGCAGCTCCCGGGACAGGGGCTCCACTAACTATGGCTACACCTTC
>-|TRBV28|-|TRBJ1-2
CASSRQNYGYTF
TGTGCCAGCTCCCGACAAAACTATGGCTACACCTTC
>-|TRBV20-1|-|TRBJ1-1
CSATHTGRLEAFF
TGCAGTGCGACACATACAGGGAGACTTGAAGCTTTCTTT
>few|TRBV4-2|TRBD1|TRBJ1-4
CASSQGDRADNEKLFF
TGTGCCAGCAGCCAAGGGGACAGGGCTGATAATGAAAAACTGTTTTTT
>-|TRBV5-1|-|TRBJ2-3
CASRSLGHSPSLLTDTQYF
TGCGCCAGCAGAAGTTTGGGACACTCCCCTTCCCTCCTCACAGATACGCAGTATTTT
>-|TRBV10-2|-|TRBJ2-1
CASVEGSEQFF
TGCGCCAGCGTTGAAGGGAGTGAGCAGTTCTTC
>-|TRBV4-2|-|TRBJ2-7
CASSQEKGGSYEQYF
TGTGCCAGCAGCCAAGAAAAGGGGGGCAGCTACGAGCAGTACTTC
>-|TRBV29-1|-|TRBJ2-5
CSARRNQETQYF
TGCAGCGCCAGACGGAACCAAGAGACCCAGTACTTC
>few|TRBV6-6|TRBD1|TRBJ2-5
CASSYPGGLETQYF
TGTGCCAGCAGTTACCCAGGGGGTTTGGAGACCCAGTACTTC
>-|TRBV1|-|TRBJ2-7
CTSSQGTECGQYF
TGCACCAGCAGCCAGGGGACTGAGTGTGGTCAGTACTTC
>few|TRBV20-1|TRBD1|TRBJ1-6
CSAGTGSSYNSPLHF
TGCAGTGCGGGGACAGGGAGCTCCTATAATTCACCCCTCCACTTT
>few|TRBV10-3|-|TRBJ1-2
CAISADGGEGYTF
TGTGCCATCAGTGCTGATGGGGGCGAAGGCTACACCTTC
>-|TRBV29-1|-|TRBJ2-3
CSVDLRGAERQYF
TGCAGCGTTGACTTAAGGGGGGCCGAACGGCAGTATTTT
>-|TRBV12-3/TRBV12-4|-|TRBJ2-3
CASSPWEAGTDTQYF
TGTGCCAGCAGTCCTTGGGAGGCGGGTACAGATACGCAGTATTTT
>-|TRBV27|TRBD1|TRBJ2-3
CASSWTGTGRDTQYF
TGTGCCAGCAGCTGGACCGGGACAGGTCGCGATACGCAGTATTTT
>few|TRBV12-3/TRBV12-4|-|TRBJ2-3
CASSDYDTQYF
TGTGCCAGCAGCGACTACGATACGCAGTATTTT
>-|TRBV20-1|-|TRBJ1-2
CSARGLASGGYTF
TGCAGTGCCCGGGGTCTAGCATCTGGTGGCTACACCTTC
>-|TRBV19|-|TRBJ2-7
CASGARGGISYEQYF
TGTGCCAGTGGAGCGCGCGGAGGAATCTCCTACGAGCAGTACTTC
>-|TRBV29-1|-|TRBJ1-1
CSGEPRLNTEAFF
TGCAGCGGCGAACCGAGACTGAACACTGAAGCTTTCTTT
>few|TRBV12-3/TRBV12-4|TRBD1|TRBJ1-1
CASTLTGYGTEAFF
TGTGCCAGCACCTTGACAGGGTACGGCACTGAAGCTTTCTTT
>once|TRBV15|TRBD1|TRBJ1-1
CATSRDLGQGIEAFF
TGTGCCACCAGCAGAGATTTGGGACAGGGGATCGAAGCTTTCTTT
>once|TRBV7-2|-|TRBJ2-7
CASSLIPPPYNEQYF
TGTGCCAGCAGCTTAATTCCCCCCCCCTACAATGAGCAGTACTTC
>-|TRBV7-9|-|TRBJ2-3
CASSSFRYSQYF
TGTGCCAGCAGCTCTTTTAGGTATTCGCAGTATTTT
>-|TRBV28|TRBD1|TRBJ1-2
CASRPTGGLYGYTF
TGTGCCAGCAGGCCTACAGGGGGCTTGTATGGCTACACCTTC
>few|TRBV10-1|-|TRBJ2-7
CASGSGEAQTYEQYF
TGCGCCAGCGGCTCGGGGGAGGCACAGACCTACGAGCAGTACTTC
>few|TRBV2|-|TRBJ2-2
CASSGANTGELFF
TGTGCCAGCAGCGGGGCAAACACCGGGGAGCTGTTTTTT
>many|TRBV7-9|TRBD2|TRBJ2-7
CASSPGGNEQYF
TGTGCCAGCAGCCCCGGGGGGAACGAGCAGTACTTC
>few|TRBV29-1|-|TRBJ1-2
CSVGGTGLDYGYTF
TGCAGCGTTGGCGGGACGGGACTCGACTATGGCTACACCTTC
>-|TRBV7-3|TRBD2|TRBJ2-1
CASSLISGGYNEQFF
TGTGCCAGCAGCCTAATTAGCGGGGGTTACAATGAGCAGTTCTTC
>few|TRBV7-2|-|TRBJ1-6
CASSLGSGQNSPLHF
TGTGCCAGCAGCCTAGGCTCCGGACAGAATTCACCCCTCCACTTT
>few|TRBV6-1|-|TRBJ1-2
CASSEMGGSYGYTF
TGTGCCAGCAGTGAAATGGGGGGATCCTATGGCTACACCTTC
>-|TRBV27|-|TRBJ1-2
CATLPKSHNYGCTF
-
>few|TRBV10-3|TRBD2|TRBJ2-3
CAITISGGERTDTQYF
TGTGCCATCACTATTAGCGGGGGGGAACGCACAGATACGCAGTATTTT
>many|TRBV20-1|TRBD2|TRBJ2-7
CSARGLAGDEQYF
TGCAGTGCTAGAGGACTAGCGGGAGACGAGCAGTACTTC
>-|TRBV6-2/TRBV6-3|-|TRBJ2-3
CASSSTQLGSSTDTQYF
TGTGCCAGCAGTTCCACACAGCTAGGGTCTAGCACAGATACGCAGTATTTT
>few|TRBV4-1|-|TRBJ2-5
CASSREGSSETQYF
TGCGCCAGCAGCCGAGAGGGGTCCTCGGAGACCCAGTACTTC
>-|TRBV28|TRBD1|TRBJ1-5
CASSRDRVPGQPQHF
TGTGCCAGCAGCCGGGACAGGGTTCCCGGTCAGCCCCAGCATTTT
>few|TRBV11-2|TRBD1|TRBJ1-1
CASSSTGQGDTEAFF
TGTGCCAGCAGCTCCACTGGACAGGGTGACACTGAAGCTTTCTTT
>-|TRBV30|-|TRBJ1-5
CAWSVKGNQPQHF
TGTGCCTGGAGTGTAAAGGGGAATCAGCCCCAGCATTTT
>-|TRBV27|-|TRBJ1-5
CASSPRDGSNQPQHF
TGTGCCAGCAGTCCCCGGGACGGGAGCAATCAGCCCCAGCATTTT
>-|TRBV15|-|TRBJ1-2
CATSRGGVPNYGYTF
TGTGCCACCAGCAGAGGAGGGGTCCCTAACTATGGCTACACCTTC
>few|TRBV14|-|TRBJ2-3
CASNTRTPDTQYF
TGTGCCAGCAATACCAGGACACCAGATACGCAGTATTTT
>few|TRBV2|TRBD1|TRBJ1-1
CASTPPTGDTEAFF
TGTGCCAGCACGCCCCCGACAGGGGATACTGAAGCTTTCTTT
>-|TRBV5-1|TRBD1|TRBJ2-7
CASSSGTGGAFSYEQYF
TGCGCCAGCAGCTCCGGGACAGGGGGCGCCTTCTCCTACGAGCAGTACTTC
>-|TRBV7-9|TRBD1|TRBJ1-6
CASSRTGAGDPLHF
TGTGCCAGCAGCCGAACAGGGGCCGGGGATCCCCTCCACTTT
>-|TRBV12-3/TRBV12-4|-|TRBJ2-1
CASSFPTLSYNEQFF
TGTGCCAGCAGTTTTCCCACACTCTCCTACAATGAGCAGTTCTTC
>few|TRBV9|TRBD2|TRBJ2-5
CASSVKASGGFQETQYF
TGTGCCAGCAGCGTAAAGGCTAGCGGGGGCTTCCAAGAGACCCAGTACTTC
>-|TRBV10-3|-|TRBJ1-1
CAIRPEDYLNTEAFF
TGTGCCATCAGGCCAGAAGACTACCTGAACACTGAAGCTTTCTTT
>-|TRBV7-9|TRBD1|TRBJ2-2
CASSFWTGGTGELFF
TGTGCCAGCAGCTTTTGGACAGGGGGCACCGGGGAGCTGTTTTTT
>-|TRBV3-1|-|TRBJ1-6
CASSQEAWGPDSPLHF
TGTGCCAGCAGCCAAGAAGCTTGGGGGCCGGATTCACCCCTCCACTTT
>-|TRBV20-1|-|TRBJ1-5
CSATDGSNQPQHF
TGCAGTGCTACGGACGGTAGCAATCAGCCCCAGCATTTT